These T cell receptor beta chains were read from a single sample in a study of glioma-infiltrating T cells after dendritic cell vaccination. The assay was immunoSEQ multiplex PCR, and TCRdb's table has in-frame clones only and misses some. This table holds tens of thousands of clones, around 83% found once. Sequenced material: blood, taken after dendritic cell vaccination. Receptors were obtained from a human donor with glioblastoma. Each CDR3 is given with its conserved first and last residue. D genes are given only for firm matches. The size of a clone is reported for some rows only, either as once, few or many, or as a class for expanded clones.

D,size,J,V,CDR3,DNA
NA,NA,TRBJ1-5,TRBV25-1,CASTRTGDQAQHF,TGTGCCAGCACTCGGACGGGGGATCAGGCCCAGCATTTT
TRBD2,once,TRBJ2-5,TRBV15,CATSREGSGGAGETQYF,TGTGCCACCAGCAGAGAAGGAAGCGGGGGGGCCGGCGAGACCCAGTACTTC
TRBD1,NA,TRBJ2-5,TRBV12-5,CASGWGTAQETQYF,TGTGCTAGTGGTTGGGGGACAGCTCAAGAGACCCAGTACTTC
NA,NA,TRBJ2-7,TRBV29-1,CSVTRTGLDEQYF,TGCAGCGTCACTAGAACAGGGCTCGACGAGCAGTACTTC
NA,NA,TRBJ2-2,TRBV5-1,CASRDGRFRQGRVGTGELFF,TGCGCCAGCAGGGACGGACGTTTTAGGCAGGGGCGAGTCGGAACCGGGGAGCTGTTTTTT
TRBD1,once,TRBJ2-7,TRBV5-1,CASSPPGTGNEQYF,TGCGCCAGCAGCCCACCCGGGACAGGGAACGAGCAGTACTTC
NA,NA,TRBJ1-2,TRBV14,CASSQDYGFSGGYTF,TGTGCCAGCAGCCAAGATTACGGGTTCTCGGGGGGCTACACCTTC
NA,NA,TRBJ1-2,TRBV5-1,CASSLEFEQGTGYTF,TGCGCCAGCAGCTTGGAGTTCGAGCAGGGCACGGGCTACACCTTC
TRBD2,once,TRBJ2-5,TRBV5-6,CASSSKKRGGDRETQYF,TGTGCCAGCAGCTCAAAGAAGCGGGGGGGCGATCGAGAGACCCAGTACTTC
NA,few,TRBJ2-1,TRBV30,CAWSVRSSSSYNEQFF,TGTGCCTGGAGTGTACGTTCTTCGAGCTCCTACAATGAGCAGTTCTTC
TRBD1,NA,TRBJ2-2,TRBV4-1,CASSLDRDTGELFF,TGCGCCAGCAGCCTGGACAGGGACACCGGGGAGCTGTTTTTT
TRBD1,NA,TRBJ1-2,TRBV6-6,CASRGQGKRGYTF,TGTGCCAGCAGGGGACAGGGGAAACGTGGCTACACCTTC
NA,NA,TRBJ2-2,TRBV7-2,CASSHLGGNTGELFF,TGTGCCAGCAGCCACCTCGGCGGTAACACCGGGGAGCTGTTTTTT
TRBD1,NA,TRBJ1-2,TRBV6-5,CASRLTGTGWGGYTF,TGTGCCAGCAGACTAACCGGGACAGGGTGGGGTGGCTACACCTTC
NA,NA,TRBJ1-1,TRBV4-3,CASSQATQGYTEAFF,TGCGCCAGCAGCCAAGCGACTCAGGGTTACACTGAAGCTTTCTTT
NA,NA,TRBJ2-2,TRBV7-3,CASGKTGNTGELFF,TGTGCCAGCGGTAAAACAGGGAACACCGGGGAGCTGTTTTTT
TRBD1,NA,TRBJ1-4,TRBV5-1,CASTPGQGALDNEKLFF,TGCGCCAGCACCCCGGGACAGGGGGCATTGGATAATGAAAAACTGTTTTTT
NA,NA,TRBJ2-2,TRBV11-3,CASSPSPTGELFF,TGTGCCAGCAGCCCGAGCCCCACCGGGGAGCTGTTTTTT
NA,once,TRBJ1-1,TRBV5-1,CASSLQAGSLDTEAFF,TGCGCCAGCAGCCTCCAGGCGGGGTCCCTCGACACTGAAGCTTTCTTT
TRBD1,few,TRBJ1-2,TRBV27,CASSTRTGYYYGYTF,TGTGCCAGCAGTACCCGGACAGGGTATTACTATGGCTACACCTTC
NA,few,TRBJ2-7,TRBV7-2,CASSLVTLTYEQYF,TGTGCCAGCAGCTTAGTGACACTTACCTACGAGCAGTACTTC
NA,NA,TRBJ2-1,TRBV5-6,CASSLMGSYNEQFF,TGTGCCAGCAGCTTGATGGGCTCTTACAATGAGCAGTTCTTC
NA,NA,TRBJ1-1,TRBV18,CASSPSGAYTEAFF,TGTGCCAGCTCACCGAGCGGGGCGTACACTGAAGCTTTCTTT
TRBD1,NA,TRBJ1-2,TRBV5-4,CASSLAGTGLVGYTF,TGTGCCAGCTCTTTAGCGGGGACAGGGCTTGTTGGCTACACCTTC
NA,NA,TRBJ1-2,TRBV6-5,CASSSPREGIYGYTF,TGTGCCAGCAGCAGCCCGAGGGAGGGGATATATGGCTACACCTTC
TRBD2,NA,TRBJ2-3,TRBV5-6,CASSRGGTDTQYF,TGTGCCAGCAGCCGGGGAGGGACAGATACGCAGTATTTT
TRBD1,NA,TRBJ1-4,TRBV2,CASRDRPNEKLFF,TGTGCCAGCAGGGACAGGCCTAATGAAAAACTGTTTTTT
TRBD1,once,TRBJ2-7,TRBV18,CASSPDGPGQSSYEQYF,TGTGCCAGCTCACCTGACGGGCCGGGACAGTCCTCCTACGAGCAGTACTTC
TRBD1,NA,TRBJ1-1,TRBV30,CAWTLQGGFTEAFF,TGTGCCTGGACCCTACAGGGGGGATTCACTGAAGCTTTCTTT
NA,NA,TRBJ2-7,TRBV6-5,CASSPRRESYEQYF,TGTGCCAGCAGCCCTAGAAGAGAGTCCTACGAGCAGTACTTC
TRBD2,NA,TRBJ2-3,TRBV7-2,CASSPGLAGAITDTQYF,TGTGCCAGCAGCCCGGGACTAGCGGGGGCAATCACAGATACGCAGTATTTT
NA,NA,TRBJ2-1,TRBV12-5,CASGLGGKQFF,TGTGCTAGTGGTCTAGGCGGCAAGCAGTTCTTC
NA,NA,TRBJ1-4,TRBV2,CASEQAPNEKLFF,TGTGCCAGCGAACAGGCCCCTAATGAAAAACTGTTTTTT
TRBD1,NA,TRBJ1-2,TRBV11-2,CASSLMPGGYYGYTF,TGTGCCAGCAGCTTAATGCCAGGGGGGTACTATGGCTACACCTTC
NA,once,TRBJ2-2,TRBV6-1,CASSKRDTGELFF,TGTGCCAGTTCTAAGCGGGACACCGGGGAGCTGTTTTTT
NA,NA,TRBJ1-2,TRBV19,CASRSTVYGYTF,TGTGCCAGTAGGTCGACAGTCTATGGCTACACCTTC
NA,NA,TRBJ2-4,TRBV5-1,CASSLGQGGDIQYF,TGCGCCAGCAGCCTGGGGCAGGGCGGGGACATTCAGTACTTC
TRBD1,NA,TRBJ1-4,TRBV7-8,CASSPTGINEKLFF,TGTGCCAGCAGCCCGACAGGGATTAATGAAAAACTGTTTTTT
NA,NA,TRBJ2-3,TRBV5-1,CASSLGAGAGTDTQYF,TGCGCCAGCAGCTTGGGGGCGGGGGCTGGCACAGATACGCAGTATTTT
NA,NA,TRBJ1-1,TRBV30,CAWRGAGGLNTEAFF,TGTGCCTGGAGGGGGGCGGGGGGTTTGAACACTGAAGCTTTCTTT
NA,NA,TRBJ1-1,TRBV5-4,CASSLDRVSEAFF,TGTGCCAGCAGCTTGGACAGGGTCTCGGAAGCTTTCTTT
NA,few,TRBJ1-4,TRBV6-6,CASSYVTGGAEKLFF,TGTGCCAGCAGTTACGTGACAGGTGGGGCTGAAAAACTGTTTTTT
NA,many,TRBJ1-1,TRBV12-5,CASGLGRNMNTEAFF,TGTGCTAGTGGTTTGGGGCGGAACATGAACACTGAAGCTTTCTTT
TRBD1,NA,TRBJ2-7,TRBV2,CASSVGTGFGRQYF,TGTGCCAGCAGTGTAGGGACAGGGTTCGGGCGCCAGTACTTC
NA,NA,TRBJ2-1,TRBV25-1,CASSVDSYNEQFF,TGTGCCAGCAGTGTGGACAGTTACAATGAGCAGTTCTTC
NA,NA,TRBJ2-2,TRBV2,CASSESQRPTGELFF,TGTGCCAGCAGTGAATCGCAGCGCCCCACCGGGGAGCTGTTTTTT
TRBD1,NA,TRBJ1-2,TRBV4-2,CASSQNRGLRDGYTF,TGTGCCAGCAGCCAAAACAGGGGGCTGAGAGATGGCTACACCTTC
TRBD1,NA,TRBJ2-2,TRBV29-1,CSVQLQDRGQGNTGELFF,TGCAGCGTTCAACTACAGGACAGGGGGCAAGGGAACACCGGGGAGCTGTTTTTT
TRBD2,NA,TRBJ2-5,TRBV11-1,CASRRGEETQYF,TGTGCCAGCAGACGGGGGGAGGAGACCCAGTACTTC
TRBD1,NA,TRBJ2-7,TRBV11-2,CASSHRGQGYHEQYF,TGTGCCAGCAGCCACCGGGGACAGGGGTACCACGAGCAGTACTTC
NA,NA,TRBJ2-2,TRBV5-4,CASSGKQESGELFF,TGTGCCAGCAGCGGTAAACAGGAGTCCGGGGAGCTGTTTTTT
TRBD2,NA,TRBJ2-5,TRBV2,CASSFLGGEGETQYF,TGTGCCAGCAGTTTTTTGGGCGGGGAGGGGGAGACCCAGTACTTC
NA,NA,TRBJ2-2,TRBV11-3,CASSPGLIDTGELFF,TGTGCCAGCAGCCCGGGGTTGATAGACACCGGGGAGCTGTTTTTT
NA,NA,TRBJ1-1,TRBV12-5,CASALGGRSEAFF,TGTGCTAGTGCCTTGGGGGGGAGATCTGAAGCTTTCTTT
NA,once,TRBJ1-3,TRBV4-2,CASSPTTTGSSGNTIYF,TGTGCCAGCAGCCCAACAACTACAGGGAGCTCTGGAAACACCATATATTTT
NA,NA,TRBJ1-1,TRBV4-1,CASSQVRQVNTEAFF,TGCGCCAGCAGCCAAGTTCGGCAGGTGAACACTGAAGCTTTCTTT
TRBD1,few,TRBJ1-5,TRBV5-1,CASSTTGDQPQHF,TGCGCCAGCAGCACTACAGGGGATCAGCCCCAGCATTTT